This T cell receptor beta chain was sequenced for a study of PD-1 blockade in mismatch repair-deficient tumors. Points from the study as a whole: Tumor-resident clones, often absent from pretreatment blood, expanded after pembrolizumab and then contracted.

Mismatch repair deficiency was confirmed in all patients, by PCR or immunohistochemistry. TCR sequencing covered a few patients who responded to pembrolizumab. Only in-frame clones appear in the TCRdb table, and some are missing; sequencing was by immunoSEQ multiplex PCR. The data hold under 150,000 clones, with roughly 86% observed a single time. With regard to this clone: The antigen is unknown.

The input for sequencing was peripheral blood, taken approximately 72 weeks after starting pembrolizumab. The clonotype comes from an adult with mismatch repair-deficient cancer.

The CDR3 DNA reads TGTGCCAGCAGTTATGCGGAGGGGGTCTACGAGCAGTACTTC. Translating it yields CASSYAEGVYEQYF. V usage is TRBV6-6 and J usage is TRBJ2-7; the D call may be TRBD1 or TRBD2 (6 bases each). The germline V and J ends were trimmed by 3 bases and 3 bases, with 12 bases remaining between them. Germline CDR1 MNHNY, CDR2 SVGAGI (reference sequence). This CDR3 comprises 14 residues.